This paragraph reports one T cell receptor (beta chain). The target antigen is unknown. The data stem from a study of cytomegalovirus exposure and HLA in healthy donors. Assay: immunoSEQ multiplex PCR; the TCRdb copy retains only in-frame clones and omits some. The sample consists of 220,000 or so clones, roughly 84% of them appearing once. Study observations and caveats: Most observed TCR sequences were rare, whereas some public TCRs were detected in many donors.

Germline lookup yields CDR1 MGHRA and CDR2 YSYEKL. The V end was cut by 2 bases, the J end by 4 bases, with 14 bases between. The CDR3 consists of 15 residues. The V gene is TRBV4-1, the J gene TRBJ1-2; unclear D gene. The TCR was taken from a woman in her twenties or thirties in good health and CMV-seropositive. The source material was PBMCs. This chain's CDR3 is CASSQRTVYLYGYTF. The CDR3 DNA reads TGCGCCAGCAGCCAAAGGACGGTCTATCTCTATGGCTACACCTTC.